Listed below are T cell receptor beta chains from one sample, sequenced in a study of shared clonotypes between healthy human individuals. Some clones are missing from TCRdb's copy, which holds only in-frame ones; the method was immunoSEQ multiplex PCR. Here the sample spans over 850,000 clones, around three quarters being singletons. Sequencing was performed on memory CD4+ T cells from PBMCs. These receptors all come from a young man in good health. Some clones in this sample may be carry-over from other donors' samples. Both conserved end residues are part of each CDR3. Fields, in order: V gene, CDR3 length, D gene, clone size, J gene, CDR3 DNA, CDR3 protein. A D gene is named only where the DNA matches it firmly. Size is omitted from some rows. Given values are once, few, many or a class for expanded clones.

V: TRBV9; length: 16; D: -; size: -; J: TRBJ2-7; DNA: TGTGCCAGCAGCGTAGGTCTGGGGGCAAGGACCTACGAGCAGTACTTC; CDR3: CASSVGLGARTYEQYF
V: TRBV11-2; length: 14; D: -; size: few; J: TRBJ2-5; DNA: TGTGCCAGCAGCCGCCCGACTGGAGGGGAGACCCAGTACTTC; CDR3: CASSRPTGGETQYF
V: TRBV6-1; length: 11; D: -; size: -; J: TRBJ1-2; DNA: TGTGCCAGCAGTGTAACGTATGGCTACACCTTC; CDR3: CASSVTYGYTF
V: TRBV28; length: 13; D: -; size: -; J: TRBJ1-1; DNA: TGTGCCAGCACCCTAGGAGGGTACACTGAAGCTTTCTTT; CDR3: CASTLGGYTEAFF
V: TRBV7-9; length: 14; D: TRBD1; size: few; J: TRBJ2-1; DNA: TGTGCCAGCAGCCTGGACAGGGGAGGGAATGAGCAGTTCTTC; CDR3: CASSLDRGGNEQFF
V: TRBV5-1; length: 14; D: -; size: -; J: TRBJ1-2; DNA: TGCGCCAGCAGCTTGGTTGGCGTCTCTTATGGCTACACCTTC; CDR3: CASSLVGVSYGYTF
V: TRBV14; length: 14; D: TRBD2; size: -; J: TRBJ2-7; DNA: TGTGCCAGCAGCCGCTTCGGACTAGCCTACGAGCAGTACTTC; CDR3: CASSRFGLAYEQYF
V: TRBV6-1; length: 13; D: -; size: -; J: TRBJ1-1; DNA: TGTGCCAGCAGACCGACGGGGAACACTGAAGCTTTCTTT; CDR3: CASRPTGNTEAFF
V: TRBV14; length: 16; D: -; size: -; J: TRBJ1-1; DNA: TGTGCCAGCAGCCAATGGCAGGGTAAGGGGAACACTGAAGCTTTCTTT; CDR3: CASSQWQGKGNTEAFF
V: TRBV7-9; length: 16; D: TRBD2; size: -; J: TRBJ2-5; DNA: TGTGCCAGCAGCGCCATGGGTAGCGGGAGAGGGGAGACCCAGTACTTC; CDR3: CASSAMGSGRGETQYF
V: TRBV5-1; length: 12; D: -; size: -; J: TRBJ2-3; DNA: TGCGCCAGCAGCTCGACGGCTGGTACGCAGTATTTT; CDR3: CASSSTAGTQYF
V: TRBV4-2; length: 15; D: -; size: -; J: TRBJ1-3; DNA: TGTGCCAGCAGCCAAGATAGGTCGGGGTTTTACACCATATATTTT; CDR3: CASSQDRSGFYTIYF
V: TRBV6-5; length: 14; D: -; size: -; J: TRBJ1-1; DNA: TGTGCCAGCAGTTCGCAGGGGTGGAACACTGAAGCTTTCTTT; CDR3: CASSSQGWNTEAFF
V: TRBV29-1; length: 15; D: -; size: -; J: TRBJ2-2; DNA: TGCAGCGTGGCGCGGAGACAGGATCACACCGGGGAGCTGTTTTTT; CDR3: CSVARRQDHTGELFF
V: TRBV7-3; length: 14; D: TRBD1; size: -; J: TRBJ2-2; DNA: TGTGCCAGCAGCCCGAGGGGGCGATCCGGGGAGCTGTTTTTT; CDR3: CASSPRGRSGELFF
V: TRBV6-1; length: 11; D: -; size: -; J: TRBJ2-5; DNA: TGTGCCAGCAGTGATCGCGAGACCCAGTACTTC; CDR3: CASSDRETQYF
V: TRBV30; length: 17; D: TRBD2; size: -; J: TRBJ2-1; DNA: TGTGCCTCGGGACTAGCGGGAGCTAGGGGTACCTACAATGAGCAGTTCTTC; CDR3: CASGLAGARGTYNEQFF
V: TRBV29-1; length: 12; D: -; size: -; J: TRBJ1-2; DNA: TGCAGCGTTCGGACCGAAAACTATGGCTACACCTTC; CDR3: CSVRTENYGYTF
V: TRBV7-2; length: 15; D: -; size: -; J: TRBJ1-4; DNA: TGTGCCAGCAGCTTAACTACGTCTTTTGGTGAAAAACTGTTTTTT; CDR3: CASSLTTSFGEKLFF
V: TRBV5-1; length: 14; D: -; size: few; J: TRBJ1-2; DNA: TGCGCCAGCAGCCCAGGGGAATCTTACTATGGCTACACCTTC; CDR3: CASSPGESYYGYTF
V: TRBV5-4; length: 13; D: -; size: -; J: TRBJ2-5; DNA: TGTGCCAGCAGCCCCCCAAGCCAAGAGACCCAGTACTTC; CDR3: CASSPPSQETQYF
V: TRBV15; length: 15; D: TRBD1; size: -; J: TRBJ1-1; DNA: TGTGCCACCAGCAGAGGACAGGGTTCGGACACTGAAGCTTTCTTT; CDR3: CATSRGQGSDTEAFF
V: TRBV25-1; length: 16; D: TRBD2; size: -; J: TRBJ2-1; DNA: TGTGCCAGCAGTGAATCTAGCGGGAGGCCTTCCAATGAGCAGTTCTTC; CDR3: CASSESSGRPSNEQFF
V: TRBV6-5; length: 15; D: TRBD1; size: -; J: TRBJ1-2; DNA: TGTGCCAGCAGTAAGCGGACAGGGGCTAACTATGGCTACACCTTC; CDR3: CASSKRTGANYGYTF
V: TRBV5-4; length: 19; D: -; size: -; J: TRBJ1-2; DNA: TGTGCCAGCAGCTCCAGGCAAAAGCGGGCAGATCAGCGATACTATGGCTACACCTTC; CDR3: CASSSRQKRADQRYYGYTF
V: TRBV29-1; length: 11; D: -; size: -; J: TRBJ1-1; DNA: TGCAGCGCCCCGTGGAACACTGAAGCTTTCTTT; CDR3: CSAPWNTEAFF
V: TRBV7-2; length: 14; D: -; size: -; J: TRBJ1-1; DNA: TGTGCCAGCAGCTTAGGCAGGCTGAACACTGAAGCTTTCTTT; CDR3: CASSLGRLNTEAFF
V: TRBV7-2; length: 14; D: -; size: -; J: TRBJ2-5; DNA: TGTGCCAGCAGCTTAGGCGGGGCCCTAGAGACCCAGTACTTC; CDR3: CASSLGGALETQYF
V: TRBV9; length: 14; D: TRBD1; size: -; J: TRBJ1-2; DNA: TGTGCCAGCAGGGATTGGACAGGGGGGGCTGGCTACACCTTC; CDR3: CASRDWTGGAGYTF
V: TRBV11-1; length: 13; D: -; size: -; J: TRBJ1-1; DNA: TGTGCCAGCAGCTTCGGCCCCACCACTGAAGCTTTCTTT; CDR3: CASSFGPTTEAFF
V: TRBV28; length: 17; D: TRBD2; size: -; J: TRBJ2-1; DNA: TGTGCCAGCAGTTTACGGACTAGCGGGAGGGCCTACAATGAGCAGTTCTTC; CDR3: CASSLRTSGRAYNEQFF
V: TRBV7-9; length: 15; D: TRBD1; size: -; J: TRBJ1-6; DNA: TGTGCCAGCAGCACAGGACAGGGAGGTAATTCACCCCTCCACTTT; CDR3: CASSTGQGGNSPLHF
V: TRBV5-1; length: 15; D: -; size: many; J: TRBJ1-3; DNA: TGCGCCAGCAGATTAGATCAGGGTTCTGGAAACACCATATATTTT; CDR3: CASRLDQGSGNTIYF
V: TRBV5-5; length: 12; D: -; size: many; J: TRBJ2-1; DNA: TGTGCCAGCAGCTTTAGCGTCAATGAGCAGTTCTTC; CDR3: CASSFSVNEQFF
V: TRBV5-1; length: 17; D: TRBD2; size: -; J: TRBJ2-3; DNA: TGCGCCAGCAGCTCGGGACTAGCGGGAGGGCCTGCAGATACGCAGTATTTT; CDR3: CASSSGLAGGPADTQYF
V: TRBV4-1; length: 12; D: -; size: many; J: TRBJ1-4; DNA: TGCGCCAGCAGCCAAATAGGGTTCCAACTGTTTTTT; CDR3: CASSQIGFQLFF
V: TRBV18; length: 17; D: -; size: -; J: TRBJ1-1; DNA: TGTGCCAGCTCAGTACAGGGCGGGGGAATCATGAACACTGAAGCTTTCTTT; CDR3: CASSVQGGGIMNTEAFF
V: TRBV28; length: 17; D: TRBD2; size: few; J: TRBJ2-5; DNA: TGTGCCAGCAGACGAAGCGGGAGTAGCAGAAGTCGAGAGACCCAGTACTTC; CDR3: CASRRSGSSRSRETQYF
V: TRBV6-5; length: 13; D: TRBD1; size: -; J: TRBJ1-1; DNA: TGTGCCAGCACCGGACAGGGAGGCACTGAAGCTTTCTTT; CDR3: CASTGQGGTEAFF
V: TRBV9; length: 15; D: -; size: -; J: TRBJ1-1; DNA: TGTGCCAGCAGCGTAGGAGGGGGGACTCTACGTGAAGCTTTCTTT; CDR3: CASSVGGGTLREAFF
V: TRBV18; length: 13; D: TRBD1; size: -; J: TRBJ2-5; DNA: TGTGCCAGCTCAACCGACAGGGCAGAGACCCAGTACTTC; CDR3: CASSTDRAETQYF
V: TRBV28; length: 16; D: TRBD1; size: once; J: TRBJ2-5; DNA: TGTGCCACCCGCCCGCCGGGACAGGGGGCTAAAGAGACCCAGTACTTC; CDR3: CATRPPGQGAKETQYF
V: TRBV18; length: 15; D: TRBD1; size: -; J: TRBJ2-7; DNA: TGTGCCAGCTCACCCTTCGGACAGGGGTCGAACGAGCAGTACTTC; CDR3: CASSPFGQGSNEQYF
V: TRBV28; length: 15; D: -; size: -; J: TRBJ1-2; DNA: TGTGCCAGCAGTTTATTCGACGGGGCTAACTATGGCTACACCTTC; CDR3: CASSLFDGANYGYTF
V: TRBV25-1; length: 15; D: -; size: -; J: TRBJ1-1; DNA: TGTGCCAGCAGTGAATATAACGGGAGGTGGACTGAAGCTTTCTTT; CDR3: CASSEYNGRWTEAFF
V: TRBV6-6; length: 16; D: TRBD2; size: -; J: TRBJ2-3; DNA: TGTGCCAGCAGTTACTCGAGGACTAGCGGGAAAGATACGCAGTATTTT; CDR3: CASSYSRTSGKDTQYF
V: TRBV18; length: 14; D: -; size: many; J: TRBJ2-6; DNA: TGTGCCAGCTCACCACAGGCCGGGGCCAACGTCCTGACTTTC; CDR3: CASSPQAGANVLTF
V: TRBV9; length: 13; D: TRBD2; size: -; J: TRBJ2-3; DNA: TGTGCCAGCTCCAGCGGGATCACAGATACGCAGTATTTT; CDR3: CASSSGITDTQYF